The T cell receptor beta chain under discussion was sequenced for a study of control samples from healthy donors and cancer patients. Between the trimmed V and J ends, which lost 2 bases and 1 base, there was a span of 11 bases. Germline CDR1 and CDR2: MNHEY and SVGAGI. The CDR3 length is 16 residues. TCRdb keeps only in-frame clones here, not all; method: immunoSEQ multiplex PCR. Of tens of thousands of clones in the sample, approximately 87% were seen once. This sequence was found in a man aged 45-65 years in good health. The sample was blood. The chain has TRBV6-5 and TRBJ2-2; TRBD1 might be the D (5 bases). The CDR3, as DNA: TGTGCCAGCAGTTACCGACAGACGGTGAACACCGGGGAGCTGTTTTTT. Protein product: CASSYRQTVNTGELFF.